This T cell receptor (beta chain) was sequenced in a study of blood T cell repertoires in COVID-19. Whole-study context: The origin of the acute and convalescent COVID-19 samples was the United States, Italy and Spain. T cells, B-cell-depleted T cells, or PBMCs provided the cDNA or gDNA that served as material.

Germline loops: CDR1 SGHAT, CDR2 FQNNGV. Trimming cost V 1 base and J 0 bases, with 3 bases left between them. This CDR3 has 14 residues. In the original analysis: Amplification with reference gene primers provided the estimates of nucleated cell counts. The data were produced by immunoSEQ multiplex PCR, yet TCRdb's version contains in-frame clones alone and is incomplete. That table supplies the V and J calls and clone size; D and trimming were determined from the DNA. Of 250,000 to 300,000 clones listed, roughly 85% are singletons. The sample taken for sequencing was peripheral blood. The J gene is TRBJ2-2, the V gene TRBV11-2; D unclear. This receptor was obtained from a man aged 45 to 65 with active or convalescent COVID-19. CDR3 protein: CASSLAANTGELFF. The DNA for the CDR3 is TGTGCCAGCAGCTTAGCCGCGAACACCGGGGAGCTGTTTTTT. Full variable domain (remainder filled in from reference TRBV11-2 and TRBJ2-2): EAGVAQSPRYKIIEKRQSVAFWCNPISGHATLYWYQQILGQGPKLLIQFQNNGVVDDSQLPKDRFSAERLKGVDSTLKIQPAKLEDSAVYLCASSLAANTGELFFGEGSRLTVL.